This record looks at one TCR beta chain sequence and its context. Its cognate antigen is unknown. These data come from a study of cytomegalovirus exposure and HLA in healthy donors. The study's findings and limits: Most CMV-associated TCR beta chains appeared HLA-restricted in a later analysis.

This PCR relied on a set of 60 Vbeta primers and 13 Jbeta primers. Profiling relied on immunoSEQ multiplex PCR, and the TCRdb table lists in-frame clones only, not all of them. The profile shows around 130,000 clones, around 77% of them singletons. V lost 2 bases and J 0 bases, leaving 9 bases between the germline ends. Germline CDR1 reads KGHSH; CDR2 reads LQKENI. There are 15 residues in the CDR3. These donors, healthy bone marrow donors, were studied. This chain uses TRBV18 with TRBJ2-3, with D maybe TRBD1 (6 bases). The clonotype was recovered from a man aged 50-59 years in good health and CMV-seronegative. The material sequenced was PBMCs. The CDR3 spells CASSPGQYSTDTQYF. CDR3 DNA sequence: TGTGCCAGCTCACCAGGACAGTATAGCACAGATACGCAGTATTTT. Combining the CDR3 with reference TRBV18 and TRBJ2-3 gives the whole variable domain NAGVMQNPRHLVRRRGQEARLRCSPMKGHSHVYWYRQLPEEGLKFMVYLQKENIIDESGMPKERFSAEFPKEGPSILRIQQVVRGDSAAYFCASSPGQYSTDTQYFGPGTRLTVL.